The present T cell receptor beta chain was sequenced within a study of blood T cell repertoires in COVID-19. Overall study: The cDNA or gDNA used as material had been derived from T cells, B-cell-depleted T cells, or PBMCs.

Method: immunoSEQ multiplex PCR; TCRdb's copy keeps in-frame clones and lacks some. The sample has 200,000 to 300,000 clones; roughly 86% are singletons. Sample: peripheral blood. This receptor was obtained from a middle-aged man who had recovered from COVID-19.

DNA for the CDR3: TGTGCCAGCAGCATCCGACAGGGGAGGTCCTACAATGAGCAGTTCTTC. It yields the protein CASSIRQGRSYNEQFF. This chain links TRBV7-6 with TRBJ2-1, with 8 bases lining up with TRBD1. Germline CDR1 SGHVS, CDR2 FNYEAQ. The CDR3 is 16 amino acids. The junction had 7 bases not matched to a gene; V was cut back by 5 bases and J by 1 base.